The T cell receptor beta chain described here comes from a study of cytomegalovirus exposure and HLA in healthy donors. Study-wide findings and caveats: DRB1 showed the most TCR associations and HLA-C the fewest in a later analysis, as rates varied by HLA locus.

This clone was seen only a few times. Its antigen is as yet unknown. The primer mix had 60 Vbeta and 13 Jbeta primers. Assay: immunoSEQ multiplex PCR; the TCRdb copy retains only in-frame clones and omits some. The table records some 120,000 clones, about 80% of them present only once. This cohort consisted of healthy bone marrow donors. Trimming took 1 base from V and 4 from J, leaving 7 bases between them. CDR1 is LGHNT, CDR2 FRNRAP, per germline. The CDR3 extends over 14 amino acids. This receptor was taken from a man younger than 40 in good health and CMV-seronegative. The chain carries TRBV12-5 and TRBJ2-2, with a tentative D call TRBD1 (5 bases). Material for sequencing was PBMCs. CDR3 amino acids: CASGLDRFTGELFF. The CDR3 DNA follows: TGTGCTAGTGGTTTGGACAGGTTCACCGGGGAGCTGTTTTTT.